This T cell receptor (beta chain) was identified during a study of blood T cell repertoires in COVID-19 (dated by TCRdb to 2018 to 2020). A note on the overall study: Samples from collaborators originated in the United States, Italy and Spain and spanned both the acute and convalescent phases of COVID-19. The samples were drawn from two sources: the first 160 participants of the ongoing ImmuneRACE study, and 950 to 1,500 subjects contributed by 6 global collaborators. Where HLA class I and class II types were available, the types were taken from metadata supplied by the sample provider, not from assay-based typing. The sample metadata nearly always contained a de-identified subject ID, COVID-19 status, age in years and sex. The material from the prospective study consisted of cDNA or gDNA derived from T cells, B-cell-depleted T cells, or PBMCs. The dataset comprised deeply sampled blood TCRbeta repertoires from subjects exposed to, actively infected with, or recovered from COVID-19. The repertoires were made available in a free public database intended to serve as a resource for research on the immune response to SARS-CoV-2. The full study reports these points: Clinical and demographic metadata were provided uncurated, with the amount varying by source and participant.

One collaborating source in Seattle enrolled patients during active infection and followed them longitudinally through the course of disease. The collaborating institutions used their own protocols to collect whole blood in K2EDTA tubes. For TCRbeta analysis, collaborator samples were shipped as frozen whole blood, as isolated PBMCs, or as DNA extracted from either sample type. With respect to this clone: No antigen is known for it. Qualities for individual bases were not recorded, and no much larger clone is one base off.

TCRbeta CDR3 regions were amplified from genomic DNA by means of the immunoSEQ Assay, a bias-controlled multiplex PCR. Per the authors' processing: Within the assay, amplification of reference gene primers was used to estimate how many nucleated cells each sample contained. To quantify the absolute abundance of each unique TCRbeta CDR3 rearrangement, sequence reads were collapsed and filtered. For each sample, productive Simpson clonality was calculated as the square root of Simpson's diversity index across productive rearrangements. TCRdb mirrors the immuneACCESS table, restricted to in-frame sequences. Some clones are absent from its copies; in checked studies, under half trace to an unresolved V gene, and the reason for the others is unknown. V and J calls and clone size are as listed in that table; D and trimming were resolved from the DNA. The sample contains 140,000 or so clones, 65% to 85% of them found a single time. The ten most abundant clones make up 8.9% of the sample.

Taken from cysteine to phenylalanine, the CDR3 has 14 residues. Only the CDR3 portion is preserved as DNA: 42 bases, with reading frame beginning at the first base. Cut back by 5 bases and 3 bases, the V and J ends lie 12 bases apart. As encoded in the germline V gene, CDR1 is MDHEN while CDR2 is SYDVKM. The sequence joins TRBV28 to TRBJ2-3, and TRBD1 may be the D gene, going by 5 matching bases. The receptor's source is a man aged 25-40 years with COVID-19, enrolled during active disease. The material sequenced was peripheral blood. This receptor carries the CDR3 CASSQSQGTDTQYF. The DNA is as follows: TGTGCCAGCAGTCAATCGCAGGGTACAGATACGCAGTATTTT.